This T cell receptor (beta chain) was identified in a study of blood T cell repertoires in COVID-19. Method: immunoSEQ multiplex PCR; TCRdb's copy keeps in-frame clones and lacks some. Of approximately 250,000 clones in the sample, approximately 88% were seen once. The study drew participants aged about 18 to 89 years from approximately 25 US areas. V shed 6 bases and J shed 2 bases, with 20 bases lying between them. The CDR3 spans 16 residues. The germline CDR1 and CDR2 sequences are MDHEN and SYDVKM. V gene TRBV28 combines with J gene TRBJ2-7; TRBD2 is a possible D gene (7 bases). Input material: PBMCs or T cells enriched from blood (not recorded which). The source of this sequence is a woman between 40 and 50 years old who had been exposed to COVID-19. The CDR3 protein is CASSLNRGGIPYEQYF. CDR3 in DNA: TGTGCCAGCAGCCTTAATAGGGGGGGAATTCCCTACGAGCAGTACTTC.